The 20 T cell receptor beta chains listed next were all sequenced from one sample in a study of blood T cell repertoires in COVID-19. Produced via immunoSEQ multiplex PCR; TCRdb's table is partial and in-frame only. Here the sample spans roughly 250,000 clones, roughly 85% being singletons. Sequenced sample: PBMCs or T cells enriched from blood (not recorded which). These receptors were taken from a woman in her 30s who had recovered from COVID-19.

The rearrangement uses TRBV19 and TRBJ2-2; possible D gene TRBD1, 7 bases. Germline V CDR1 and CDR2: LNHDA, SQIVND (reference sequence). V was shortened by 3 bases and J by 1 base, with 18 bases between the two germline ends. The CDR3 runs 18 residues. CDR3: CASSIGAGQMMNTGELFF. The CDR3 DNA is TGTGCCAGTAGTATTGGGGCGGGACAGATGATGAACACCGGGGAGCTGTTTTTT.

A single count supports this clone. CDR3 sequence reads: CSASGGSTYEQYF. DNA for the CDR3: TGCAGCGCTTCAGGGGGGTCTACCTACGAGCAGTACTTC. The V and J genes are TRBV29-1 and TRBJ2-7; tentative D call: TRBD1 (7 bases). Germline CDR1 reads SQVTM; CDR2 reads ANQGSEA. There are 13 residues in the CDR3. Trimming removed 7 bases at V and 2 bases at J, with 15 bases between.

The chain recombines TRBV7-9 with TRBJ1-1; possibly TRBD1 for D (6 bases). The germline V gene encodes CDR1 SEHNR and CDR2 FQNEAQ (reference sequence). The CDR3 sequence is 16 residues long. V was trimmed by 5 bases and J by 1 base, leaving 17 bases between them. In nucleotides, the CDR3 is TGTGCCAGCAGCCCGGAAGGTCGGACAGCGAACACTGAAGCTTTCTTT. Protein sequence: CASSPEGRTANTEAFF.

Concerning this clone: The sample holds other DNA sequences that translate to the same CDR3. This sequence joins TRBV18 and TRBJ1-1, with a possible D match to TRBD1 (6 bases). From germline, CDR1 is KGHSH and CDR2 LQKENI. The CDR3 runs 14 residues. V was pared by 3 bases and J by 1 base, with 9 bases between. The CDR3 loop reads CASSPYRENTEAFF. The CDR3 DNA follows: TGTGCCAGCTCACCTTACAGGGAGAACACTGAAGCTTTCTTT. Looking up the rest from reference TRBV18 and TRBJ1-1 gives the full variable domain: NAGVMQNPRHLVRRRGQEARLRCSPMKGHSHVYWYRQLPEEGLKFMVYLQKENIIDESGMPKERFSAEFPKEGPSILRIQQVVRGDSAAYFCASSPYRENTEAFFGQGTRLTVV.

The chain recombines TRBV4-1 with TRBJ2-5, with 9 positions matching TRBD1. Germline V gene sequence: CDR1 MGHRA, CDR2 YSYEKL. The CDR3 length is 16 residues. The J segment lost 1 base and the V segment lost 1 base, leaving 4 bases of the junction unmatched. The CDR3 DNA sequence: TGCGCCAGCAGCCAAGCCTGGACAGGGGTCCAAGAGACCCAGTACTTC. Translated, it gives CASSQAWTGVQETQYF.

This clone has a single count. The chain links TRBV30 to TRBJ1-1; D not resolved. V lost 4 bases and J 1 base, leaving 4 bases between the germline ends. CDR1 GTSNPN and CDR2 SVGIG come from the germline V gene (reference sequence). This CDR3 has 11 residues. CDR3 bases: TGTGCCTGGACAAAGAACACTGAAGCTTTCTTT. Protein sequence: CAWTKNTEAFF. Complete variable domain (other parts from reference TRBV30 and TRBJ1-1): SQTIHQWPATLVQPVGSPLSLECTVEGTSNPNLYWYRQAAGRGLQLLFYSVGIGQISSEVPQNLSASRPQDRQFILSSKKLLLSDSGFYLCAWTKNTEAFFGQGTRLTVV.

The count of this clone is one. The junction departs from the called germline gene at one end, perhaps through a read error. The chain recombines TRBV27 with TRBJ1-6, with 8 nucleotides matching TRBD1. CDR1 is MNHEY and CDR2 is SMNVEV in the germline V gene (reference sequence). This CDR3 contains 14 residues. DNA for the CDR3: TGTGCCGGCAGTCCGGACAGGGTTAATTCACCCCTCCACTTT. Translating gives CAGSPDRVNSPLHF.

The genes are TRBV5-1 and TRBJ2-7; TRBD2 is a possible D gene (5 bases). The CDR3 loop spans 15 amino acids. V lost 2 bases and J 7 bases, leaving 19 bases between the germline ends. Germline assignment: CDR1 SGHRS and CDR2 YFSETQ. CDR3 amino acids: CASSLIRAPGGEQYF. CDR3 coding DNA: TGCGCCAGCAGCTTAATCCGGGCCCCCGGCGGGGAGCAGTACTTC.

V usage is TRBV25-1 and J usage is TRBJ2-5; no firm D call. CDR3 size: 12 residues. Deletions cut 6 bases from V and 5 bases from J, with 10 bases between. CDR1 and CDR2 (germline): MGHDK, SYGVNS. CDR3: CASRSWSETQYF. CDR3 sequence (DNA): TGTGCCAGCAGGAGTTGGAGTGAGACCCAGTACTTC.

The V gene is TRBV5-1, the J gene TRBJ2-1; the match to TRBD2 covers 12 bases. Germline-derived CDR1 and CDR2 are SGHRS and YFSETQ. The junction had 1 base not matched to a gene; V was cut back by 0 bases and J by 3 bases. This CDR3 is 16 amino acids long. DNA of the CDR3: TGCGCCAGCAGCTTGGGACTAGCGGGAGACTACAATGAGCAGTTCTTC. This gives the protein CASSLGLAGDYNEQFF.

There are a few counts of this clone. The chain links TRBV2 to TRBJ1-3; D call uncertain. CDR1 and CDR2 (germline): SNHLY, FYNNEI. This CDR3 region has 13 residues. V was pared by 8 bases and J by 0 bases, with 8 bases between. The CDR3 loop is CASRRHSGNTIYF. The CDR3 bases are TGTGCCAGCCGACGACACTCTGGAAACACCATATATTTT.

This rearrangement joins TRBV20-1 to TRBJ1-2, with a possible D match to TRBD1 (5 bases). The CDR3 spans 12 residues. Germline V gene data show CDR1 as DFQATT and CDR2 as SNEGSKA (reference sequence). V dropped 3 bases and J dropped 8 bases, with 13 bases sitting between them. The CDR3 sequence: CSASLNRNGYTF. CDR3 DNA sequence: TGCAGTGCTAGTCTTAACAGGAACGGCTACACCTTC.

Many counts were recorded for this clone. The chain carries TRBV15 and TRBJ2-6, with TRBD2 as a possible D gene (5 bases). Germline lookup yields CDR1 LNHNV and CDR2 YYDKDF (reference sequence). The CDR3 contains 15 residues. V shed 3 bases and J shed 3 bases, with 9 bases lying between them. The CDR3 DNA sequence: TGTGCCACCAGCAGTCCCGAGGGTGGGGCCAACGTCCTGACTTTC. It codes for CATSSPEGGANVLTF.

This chain connects TRBV2 to TRBJ1-5; weak D call: TRBD1 (6 bases). The CDR3 length is 14 residues. V was clipped by 4 bases and J by 5 bases, with 12 bases between them. Germline-derived CDR1 and CDR2 are SNHLY and FYNNEI. The CDR3 DNA reads TGTGCCAGCAGTGCCATGGGGGCGCATCAGCCCCAGCATTTT. Its translation is CASSAMGAHQPQHF. The full variable domain, its missing parts supplied by reference TRBV2 and TRBJ1-5, is EPEVTQTPSHQVTQMGQEVILRCVPISNHLYFYWYRQILGQKVEFLVSFYNNEISEKSEIFDDQFSVERPDGSNFTLKIRSTKLEDSAMYFCASSAMGAHQPQHFGDGTRLSIL.

Here the CDR3 reads CAWGDRGYEQYF. The CDR3 bases are TGTGCCTGGGGGGACAGGGGTTACGAGCAGTACTTC. V is TRBV30 and J is TRBJ2-7; TRBD1 agrees at 10 bases. CDR1 GTSNPN and CDR2 SVGIG come from the germline V gene (reference sequence). The length of the CDR3 is 12 residues. Unmatched junction bases numbered 2, after V lost 5 bases and J lost 4 bases.

The chain couples TRBV12-3 or TRBV12-4 to TRBJ2-1, with D possibly TRBD1 on 5 matching bases. V shed 5 bases and J shed 7 bases, with 9 bases lying between them. The CDR3 runs to 12 residues. DNA for the CDR3: TGTGCCAGCAGTCCCAGGGTTAATGAGCAGTTCTTC. Translated, it gives CASSPRVNEQFF.

The chain recombines TRBV28 with TRBJ1-6, with 8 positions matching TRBD1. The CDR3 covers 14 residues. After removal of 3 bases from V and 10 bases from J, the junction contained 5 bases not matched to a gene. Germline V gives CDR1 MDHEN, CDR2 SYDVKM. The chain's CDR3 is CASSFSPGGSPLHF. The CDR3 bases are TGTGCCAGCAGTTTTTCCCCAGGGGGCTCACCCCTCCACTTT.

This chain links TRBV5-1 with TRBJ2-7; 9 nucleotides align to TRBD1. J lost 2 bases, V lost 3 bases, and 3 bases had no gene match. CDR1 and CDR2 from the germline V gene are SGHRS and YFSETQ. The CDR3 consists of 14 residues. DNA of the CDR3: TGCGCCAGCAGCTCCGGGACAGGGCCCTACGAGCAGTACTTC. It encodes CASSSGTGPYEQYF.

As to this clone: Other DNA sequences of this sample code for an identical CDR3. The rearrangement joins TRBV9 to TRBJ2-7; TRBD1 is a possible D gene (5 bases). The CDR3 contains 12 residues. Germline CDR1 and CDR2: SGDLS and YYNGEE. With 3 bases removed from V and 4 bases from J, the gap between germline ends came to 8 bases. This CDR3 is CASSGDSYEQYF. The CDR3 DNA reads as TGTGCCAGCAGCGGAGACAGTTACGAGCAGTACTTC.

This clone was seen more than once but under ten times. The rearrangement links TRBV7-3 to TRBJ1-1, with a weak D call TRBD1 (5 bases). The V end lost 5 bases, the J end lost 3 bases, and 10 bases lay between the germline ends. The CDR3 runs 13 residues. Germline V gives CDR1 SGHTA, CDR2 FQGTGA. The CDR3 here is CASSQSQDTEAFF. As DNA, the CDR3 is TGTGCCAGCAGCCAGTCACAGGACACTGAAGCTTTCTTT.